The 27 T cell receptor beta chains presented below share a single source sample, sequenced in a study of technical replicates of blood from a few donors. Repertoires were generated with immunoSEQ multiplex PCR, while TCRdb's copy carries only in-frame clones and drops some. This sample carries roughly 69,000 clones, approximately 86% of them seen once, and the ten largest clones take less than 6.5%. Material: PBMCs. The source is a human donor in good health. Some clones in this sample may be carry-over from other donors' samples.

The chain couples TRBV27 to TRBJ2-7; 8 positions match TRBD2. CDR1 MNHEY and CDR2 SMNVEV come from the germline V gene (reference sequence). Unmatched junction bases numbered 4, after V lost 4 bases and J lost 2 bases. This CDR3 comprises 14 residues. The CDR3 DNA is TGTGCCAGCAGTTCTACTAGCGGAACCTACGAGCAGTACTTC. This gives the protein CASSSTSGTYEQYF.

The sample holds a few counts of this clone. The CDR3 bases are TGTGCCTGGAGGGGCTTTGTCGTAACTGAAGCTTTCTTT. Translated, it gives CAWRGFVVTEAFF. J is TRBJ1-1 and V is TRBV30, with no clear D. The germline CDR1 and CDR2 sequences are GTSNPN and SVGIG (reference sequence). V was cut by 3 bases and J by 5 bases, with 13 bases left in between. There are 13 residues in the CDR3.

This clone came up a few times. V is TRBV4-3 and J is TRBJ2-6; D possibly corresponds to TRBD2 (6 bases). CDR1 is LGHNA, CDR2 YSLEER, per germline. This CDR3 spans 16 amino acids. Trimming stripped 3 bases from V and 0 bases from J, with 9 bases between. The CDR3 coding sequence is TGCGCCAGCAGCCAGGGAGGAGACTCTGGGGCCAACGTCCTGACTTTC. Encoded protein: CASSQGGDSGANVLTF.

The chain uses TRBV12-5 and TRBJ2-1, with TRBD2 identical over 10 bases. Germline V CDR1 and CDR2: LGHNT, FRNRAP. J lost 9 bases, V lost 6 bases, and 11 bases had no gene match. The CDR3 runs 15 residues. CDR3 nucleotides: TGTGCTAGTGGCGGAGGGCTAGCGGGGGAAGGTGAGCAGTTCTTC. This translates into CASGGGLAGEGEQFF. Full variable domain (outside the CDR3, taken from reference TRBV12-5 and TRBJ2-1): DARVTQTPRHKVTEMGQEVTMRCQPILGHNTVFWYRQTMMQGLELLAYFRNRAPLDDSGMPKDRFSAEMPDATLATLKIQPSEPRDSAVYFCASGGGLAGEGEQFFGPGTRLTVL.

This clone has a handful of counts. This sequence joins TRBV5-6 and TRBJ2-7, with D tentatively TRBD2 (5 bases). The germline V and J ends were trimmed by 4 bases and 3 bases, with 11 bases remaining between them. The germline CDR1 and CDR2 sequences are SGHDT and YYEEEE. There are 13 residues in the CDR3. CDR3 amino acids: CASSPGGRYEQYF. For the CDR3, the DNA is TGTGCCAGCAGCCCAGGAGGTCGCTACGAGCAGTACTTC.

Only one count was recorded for this clone. The chain employs TRBV4-1 and TRBJ1-6; TRBD1 matches 8 bases. From germline, CDR1 is MGHRA and CDR2 YSYEKL. Trimming cost V 7 bases and J 7 bases; bases outside gene matches: 3. This CDR3 is 13 amino acids long. The CDR3 bases are TGCGCCAGCACCACAGGGGGGAATTCACCCCTCCACTTT. The encoded protein is CASTTGGNSPLHF.

The chain has TRBV27 and TRBJ1-2, with D possibly TRBD1 on 6 matching bases. The CDR3 totals 13 residues. V was trimmed by 3 bases and J by 6 bases, leaving 11 bases between them. In germline, CDR1 is MNHEY, CDR2 SMNVEV (reference sequence). Here the CDR3 DNA reads TGTGCCAGCAGTTTTCGCGCAGGGGATGGCTACACCTTC. Its translation is CASSFRAGDGYTF.

This chain connects TRBV6-4 to TRBJ2-3; 10 bases are a match to TRBD2. This CDR3 has 15 residues. Germline loops: CDR1 MRHNA, CDR2 SNTAGT. V trimming: 8 bases; J trimming: 3 bases; junction bases outside the gene matches: 8. CDR3 coding DNA: TGTGCCAGCCGTCCGCTAGCGGGAGAGACAGATACGCAGTATTTT. Translating it yields CASRPLAGETDTQYF.

This chain links TRBV14 with TRBJ2-3, with D possibly TRBD2 on 6 matching bases. The germline gives CDR1 SGHDN, CDR2 FVKESK. Trimming left V 1 base short and J 3 bases short, with 11 bases between. The CDR3 runs to 15 residues. CDR3 bases: TGTGCCAGCAGCCAAGTAATGGGGGGTACAGATACGCAGTATTTT. Protein product: CASSQVMGGTDTQYF. Combining the CDR3 with reference TRBV14 and TRBJ2-3 gives the whole variable domain EAGVTQFPSHSVIEKGQTVTLRCDPISGHDNLYWYRRVMGKEIKFLLHFVKESKQDESGMPNNRFLAERTGGTYSTLKVQPAELEDSGVYFCASSQVMGGTDTQYFGPGTRLTVL.

The chain recombines TRBV5-1 with TRBJ1-3; D unresolved. Germline loops: CDR1 SGHRS, CDR2 YFSETQ. V lost 2 bases, J lost 0 bases, and 6 bases lay in between. The CDR3 has 14 residues. The CDR3 loop is CASSFASSGNTIYF. Written as DNA, the CDR3 is TGCGCCAGCAGCTTCGCGAGCTCTGGAAACACCATATATTTT.

The V gene is TRBV6-1, the J gene TRBJ1-5; 9 bases fit TRBD1. Unmatched junction bases numbered 5, after V lost 6 bases and J lost 8 bases. The CDR3 totals 13 residues. Per the germline V gene, CDR1 is MNHNS and CDR2 is SASEGT. The CDR3 coding sequence is TGTGCCAGCAGCCGGACAGGGGTCGAGCCCCAGCATTTT. This translates into CASSRTGVEPQHF.

V usage is TRBV5-1 and J usage is TRBJ2-7; no clear D. This CDR3 is 14 amino acids long. Germline V CDR1 and CDR2: SGHRS, YFSETQ. V lost 4 bases to trimming and J lost 5 bases, with 16 bases between them. As DNA, the CDR3 is TGCGCCAGCAGCCTTAGGTTGCGGTCGGACGAGCAGTACTTC. It codes for CASSLRLRSDEQYF.

The chain is built from TRBV15 and TRBJ1-1; no definite D call. V dropped 2 bases and J dropped 6 bases, with 13 bases sitting between them. The germline CDR1 and CDR2 sequences are LNHNV and YYDKDF (reference sequence). The CDR3 has 14 amino acids. In DNA, the CDR3 is TGTGCCACCAGCAGACCGAGAGAGGGCGCTGAAGCTTTCTTT. Protein: CATSRPREGAEAFF.

The rearrangement links TRBV7-9 to TRBJ2-3, with D possibly being TRBD2 (5 bases). Germline V gene sequence: CDR1 SEHNR, CDR2 FQNEAQ (reference sequence). Trimming shortened V by 5 bases and J by 5 bases, and 14 bases separated the two germline ends. The CDR3 is 14 amino acids. The CDR3 sequence is CASSPAPREDTQYF. CDR3 nucleotides: TGTGCCAGCAGCCCCGCCCCCCGGGAAGATACGCAGTATTTT. Together with reference TRBV7-9 and TRBJ2-3, the CDR3 gives the full variable domain: DTGVSQNPRHKITKRGQNVTFRCDPISEHNRLYWYRQTLGQGPEFLTYFQNEAQLEKSRLLSDRFSAERPKGSFSTLEIQRTEQGDSAMYLCASSPAPREDTQYFGPGTRLTVL.

This rearrangement joins TRBV4-3 to TRBJ1-1; D is undetermined. Germline lookup yields CDR1 LGHNA and CDR2 YSLEER. The CDR3 totals 14 residues. Deletions cut 5 bases from V and 3 bases from J, with 13 bases between. The CDR3 nucleotides are TGCGCCAGCAGCTTCTGGAGGGAGGACACTGAAGCTTTCTTT. Protein sequence: CASSFWREDTEAFF.

The CDR3 is CASSESTAQETQYF. CDR3 sequence (DNA): TGTGCCAGCAGTGAATCCACAGCTCAAGAGACCCAGTACTTC. This chain uses TRBV25-1 with TRBJ2-5; unclear D gene. Per germline, CDR1 MGHDK and CDR2 SYGVNS. The CDR3 runs 14 residues. Trimming pared 1 base from V and 2 bases from J, leaving 8 bases between.

The gene calls are TRBV4-1 and TRBJ2-3; 10 bases are shared with TRBD2. The CDR3 is 15 amino acids. V shed 1 base and J 5 bases; nucleotides not matched to a gene: 3. Germline V gene sequence: CDR1 MGHRA, CDR2 YSYEKL. DNA of the CDR3: TGCGCCAGCAGCCAAGGAATAGCGGGGGGAGATACGCAGTATTTT. Translating it yields CASSQGIAGGDTQYF.

CDR3 DNA: TGCGCCAGCAGCGTTAGCTGGCCCCAAGAGACCCAGTACTTC. Its protein product is CASSVSWPQETQYF. The genes are TRBV4-3 and TRBJ2-5; unclear D gene. The CDR3 spans 14 residues. Trimming removed 5 bases at V and 1 base at J, with 11 bases between. Germline CDR1 LGHNA, CDR2 YSLEER.

This chain joins TRBV4-2 and TRBJ2-7; the D gene is possibly TRBD2 (5 bases). Trimming removed 0 bases at V and 2 bases at J, with 14 bases between. Germline V gene sequence: CDR1 LGHNA, CDR2 YNFKEQ. CDR3 size: 16 residues. The CDR3: CASSQDQPGNTYEQYF. The CDR3 nucleotides are TGTGCCAGCAGCCAAGATCAACCCGGGAACACCTACGAGCAGTACTTC.

This chain uses TRBV5-1 with TRBJ2-7, with a tentative D call TRBD2 (6 bases). The V gene's germline CDR1 is SGHRS and CDR2 YFSETQ. The CDR3 is 15 residues long. Between the trimmed V and J ends, which lost 0 bases and 6 bases, there was a span of 16 bases. The CDR3 bases are TGCGCCAGCAGCTTGGGATGGGGGACTTCCCTCGAGCAGTACTTC. This sequence encodes CASSLGWGTSLEQYF.

V gene TRBV9 combines with J gene TRBJ2-5, with D perhaps TRBD1 (5 bases). Germline V gene data show CDR1 as SGDLS and CDR2 as YYNGEE. Trimming cost V 0 bases and J 9 bases, with 15 bases left between them. The CDR3 length is 14 residues. CDR3 sequence: CASSVAEGRAPQYF. DNA for the CDR3: TGTGCCAGCAGCGTAGCAGAAGGCAGGGCGCCCCAGTACTTC.

The rearrangement uses TRBV2 and TRBJ1-5; TRBD1 agrees at 7 bases. With 6 bases clipped from V and 0 bases from J, the junction kept 5 bases outside the gene matches. CDR3 size: 15 residues. In germline, CDR1 is SNHLY, CDR2 FYNNEI. CDR3 amino acids: CASRRDRNSNQPQHF. CDR3 DNA: TGTGCCAGCAGGAGGGACAGAAATAGCAATCAGCCCCAGCATTTT. Supplemented by reference TRBV2 and TRBJ1-5, the full variable domain reads EPEVTQTPSHQVTQMGQEVILRCVPISNHLYFYWYRQILGQKVEFLVSFYNNEISEKSEIFDDQFSVERPDGSNFTLKIRSTKLEDSAMYFCASRRDRNSNQPQHFGDGTRLSIL.

The chain employs TRBV27 and TRBJ2-7, with 7 bases identical to TRBD1. The germline CDR1 and CDR2 sequences are MNHEY and SMNVEV (reference sequence). This CDR3 spans 12 amino acids. Trimming removed 9 bases from V and 0 bases from J; junction bases left unmatched: 2. The CDR3 spells CASWDSSYEQYF. Written as DNA, the CDR3 is TGTGCCAGTTGGGACAGCTCCTACGAGCAGTACTTC.

This clone appeared a single time. The chain has TRBV5-1 and TRBJ2-3, with 7 bases that match TRBD2. J gave up 6 bases and V 3 bases, and 7 bases lay outside the gene matches. This CDR3 region has 14 residues. Germline CDR1 is SGHRS and CDR2 is YFSETQ. The CDR3 spells CASSSGGTWDTQYF. CDR3 nucleotide sequence: TGCGCCAGCAGCTCGGGAGGTACCTGGGATACGCAGTATTTT.

This clone showed up just once. V usage is TRBV10-3 and J usage is TRBJ1-5; possibly TRBD1 for D (5 bases). Germline V gene data show CDR1 as ENHRY and CDR2 as SYGVKD. CDR3 length equals 15 residues. V shed 0 bases and J shed 3 bases, with 9 bases lying between them. This chain's CDR3 is CAISESQANNQPQHF. CDR3 nucleotides: TGTGCCATCAGTGAGTCACAGGCGAACAATCAGCCCCAGCATTTT.

The chain is built from TRBV6-6 and TRBJ1-2, with 7 bases matching TRBD1. This CDR3 is built from 15 residues. V lost 0 bases, J lost 4 bases, and 5 bases stayed unmatched. CDR1 is MNHNY, CDR2 SVGAGI, per germline (reference sequence). In DNA form, the CDR3 reads TGTGCCAGCAGTTACTCCCCTGACAGGGTCTATGGCTACACCTTC. This gives the protein CASSYSPDRVYGYTF.

This rearrangement joins TRBV7-3 to TRBJ2-1, with D possibly matching TRBD2 (6 bases). The CDR3 consists of 13 residues. The V and J ends lost 5 bases and 5 bases respectively, with 10 bases between them. Germline V lookup: CDR1 SGHTA, CDR2 FQGTGA. The CDR3 DNA reads as TGTGCCAGCAGCATCTGGAGGGACAATGAGCAGTTCTTC. Translation gives CASSIWRDNEQFF.